This T cell receptor (beta chain) stems from a study of blood T cell repertoires in COVID-19. Original processing notes: Researchers report that nucleated cell counts were estimated from reference gene primer amplification. Repertoires were generated with immunoSEQ multiplex PCR, while TCRdb's copy carries only in-frame clones and drops some. That table supplies the V and J calls and clone size; D and trimming were determined from the DNA. This sample has 45,000 or so clones, with about 89% found just once. The source is a woman older than 75 with COVID-19, enrolled during active disease. The sample taken for sequencing was peripheral blood.

CDR3 in amino acids: CASSLAGSAYNEQFF. The CDR3 DNA follows: TGTGCCAGCAGCTTGGCGGGGTCTGCTTACAATGAGCAGTTCTTC. The chain couples TRBV5-8 to TRBJ2-1; D is perhaps TRBD2 (5 bases). V shed 0 bases and J shed 4 bases, with 11 bases lying between them. This CDR3 spans 15 amino acids. In germline, CDR1 is SGHTS, CDR2 YDEGEE.